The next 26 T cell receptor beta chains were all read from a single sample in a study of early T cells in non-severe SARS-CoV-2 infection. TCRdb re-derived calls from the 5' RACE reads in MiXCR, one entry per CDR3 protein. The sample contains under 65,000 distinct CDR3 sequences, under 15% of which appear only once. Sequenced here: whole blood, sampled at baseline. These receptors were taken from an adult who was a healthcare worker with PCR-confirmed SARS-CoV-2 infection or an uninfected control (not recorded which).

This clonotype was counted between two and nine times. Written as DNA, the CDR3 is TGTGCCAGCAGCTTAGGAGCGGGGATAGGTTACTCCTACGAGCAGTACTTC. It yields the protein CASSLGAGIGYSYEQYF. The gene calls are TRBV7-9 and TRBJ2-7; 7 positions agree with TRBD2. From germline, CDR1 is SEHNR and CDR2 FQNEAQ (reference sequence). This CDR3 region has 17 residues. Losses at the gene ends were 1 base for V and 0 bases for J; bases not matched to a gene: 9.

In DNA, the CDR3 is TGTGCCAGCAGTTCTAGCCCTCCCGACAGGGACTACGAGCAGTACTTC. It yields the protein CASSSSPPDRDYEQYF. The V gene is TRBV12-3 or TRBV12-4, the J gene TRBJ2-7, with 7 bases fitting TRBD1. The CDR3 consists of 16 residues. V gave up 4 bases and J gave up 3 bases; unmatched junction bases: 12.

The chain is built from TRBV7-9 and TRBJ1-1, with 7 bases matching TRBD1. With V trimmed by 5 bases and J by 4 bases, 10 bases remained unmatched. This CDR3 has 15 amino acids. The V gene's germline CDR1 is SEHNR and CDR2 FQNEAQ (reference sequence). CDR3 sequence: CASSIPTGRGTEAFF. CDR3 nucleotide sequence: TGTGCCAGCAGCATCCCGACAGGGAGGGGCACTGAAGCTTTCTTT.

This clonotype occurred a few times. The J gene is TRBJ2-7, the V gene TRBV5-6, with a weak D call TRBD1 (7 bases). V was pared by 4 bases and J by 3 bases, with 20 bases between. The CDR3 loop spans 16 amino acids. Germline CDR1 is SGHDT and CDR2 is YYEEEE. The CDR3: CASSLEGQTGSYEQYF. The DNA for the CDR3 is TGTGCCAGCAGCCTGGAGGGACAGACGGGGAGCTACGAGCAGTACTTC.

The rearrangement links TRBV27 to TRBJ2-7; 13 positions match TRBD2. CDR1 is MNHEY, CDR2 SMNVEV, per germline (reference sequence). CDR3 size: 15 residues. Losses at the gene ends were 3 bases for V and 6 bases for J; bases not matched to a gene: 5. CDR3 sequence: CASSLDGLAGAEQYF. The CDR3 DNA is TGTGCCAGCAGTTTGGATGGACTAGCGGGAGCCGAGCAGTACTTC.

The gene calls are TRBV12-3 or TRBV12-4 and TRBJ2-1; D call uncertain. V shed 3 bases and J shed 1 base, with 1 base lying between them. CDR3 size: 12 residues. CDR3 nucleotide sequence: TGTGCCAGCAGTTTTTCCTACAATGAGCAGTTCTTC. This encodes CASSFSYNEQFF.

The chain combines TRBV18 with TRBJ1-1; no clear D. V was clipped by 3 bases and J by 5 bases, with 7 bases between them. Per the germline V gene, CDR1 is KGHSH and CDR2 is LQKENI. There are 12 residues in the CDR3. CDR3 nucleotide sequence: TGTGCCAGCTCACCGAGGGAAACTGAAGCTTTCTTT. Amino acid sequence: CASSPRETEAFF.

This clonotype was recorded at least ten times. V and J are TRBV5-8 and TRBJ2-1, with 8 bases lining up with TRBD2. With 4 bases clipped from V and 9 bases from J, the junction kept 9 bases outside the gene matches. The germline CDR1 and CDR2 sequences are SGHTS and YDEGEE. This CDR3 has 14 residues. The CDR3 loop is CASSPGGVVIEQFF. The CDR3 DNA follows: TGTGCCAGCAGCCCCGGGGGGGTAGTAATTGAGCAGTTCTTC.

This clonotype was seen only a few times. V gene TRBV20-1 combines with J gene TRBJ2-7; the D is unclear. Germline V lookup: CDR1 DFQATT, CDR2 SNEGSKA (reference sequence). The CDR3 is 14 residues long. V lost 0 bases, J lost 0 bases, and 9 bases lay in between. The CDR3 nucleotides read TGCAGTGCTAGAGACTGGGTGAGCTCCTACGAGCAGTACTTC. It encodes CSARDWVSSYEQYF.

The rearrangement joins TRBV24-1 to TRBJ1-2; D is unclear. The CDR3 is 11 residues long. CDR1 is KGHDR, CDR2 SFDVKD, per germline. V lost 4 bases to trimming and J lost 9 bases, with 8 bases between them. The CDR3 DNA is TGTGCCACCAGTGACCAGACCCGCTACACCTTC. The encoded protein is CATSDQTRYTF.

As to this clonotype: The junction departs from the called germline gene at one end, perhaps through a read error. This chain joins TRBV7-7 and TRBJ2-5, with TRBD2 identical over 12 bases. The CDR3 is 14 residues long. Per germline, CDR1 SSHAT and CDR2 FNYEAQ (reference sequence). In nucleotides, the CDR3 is TGTGCTAGCAGCCCGGGACTAGCGGGAGAGACCCAGTACTTC. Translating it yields CASSPGLAGETQYF.

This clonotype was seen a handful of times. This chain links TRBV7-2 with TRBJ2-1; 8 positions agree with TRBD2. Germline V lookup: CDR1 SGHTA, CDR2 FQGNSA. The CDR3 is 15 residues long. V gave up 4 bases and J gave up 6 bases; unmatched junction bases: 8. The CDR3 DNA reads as TGTGCCAGCAGCTCCGTGGCGGGAGGAGGCAATGAGCAGTTCTTC. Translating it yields CASSSVAGGGNEQFF.

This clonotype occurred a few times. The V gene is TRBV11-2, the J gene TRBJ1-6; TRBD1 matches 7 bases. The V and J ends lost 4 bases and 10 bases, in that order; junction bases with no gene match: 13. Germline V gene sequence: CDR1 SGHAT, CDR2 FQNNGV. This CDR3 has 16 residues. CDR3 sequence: CASSSVGQAVASPLHF. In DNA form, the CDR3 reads TGTGCCAGCAGCTCAGTTGGACAGGCAGTGGCATCACCCCTCCACTTT.

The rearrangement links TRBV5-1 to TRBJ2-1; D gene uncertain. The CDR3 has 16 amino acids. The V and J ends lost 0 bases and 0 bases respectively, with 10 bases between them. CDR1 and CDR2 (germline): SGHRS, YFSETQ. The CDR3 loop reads CASSLAVGFSYNEQFF. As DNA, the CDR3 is TGCGCCAGCAGCTTGGCTGTGGGGTTCTCCTACAATGAGCAGTTCTTC. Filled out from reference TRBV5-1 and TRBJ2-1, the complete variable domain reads KAGVTQTPRYLIKTRGQQVTLSCSPISGHRSVSWYQQTPGQGLQFLFEYFSETQRNKGNFPGRFSGRQFSNSRSEMNVSTLELGDSALYLCASSLAVGFSYNEQFFGPGTRLTVL.

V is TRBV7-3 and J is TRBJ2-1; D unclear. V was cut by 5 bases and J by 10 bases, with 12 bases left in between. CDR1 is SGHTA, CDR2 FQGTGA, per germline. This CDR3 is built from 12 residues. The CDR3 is CASSLPGREQFF. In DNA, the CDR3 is TGTGCCAGCAGCCTCCCTGGAAGAGAGCAGTTCTTC.

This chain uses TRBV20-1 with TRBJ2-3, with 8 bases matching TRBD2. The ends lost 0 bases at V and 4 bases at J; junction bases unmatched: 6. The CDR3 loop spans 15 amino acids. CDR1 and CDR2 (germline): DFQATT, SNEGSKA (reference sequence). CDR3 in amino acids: CSARDPAGAADTQYF. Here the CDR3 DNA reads TGCAGTGCTAGAGATCCAGCGGGAGCTGCAGATACGCAGTATTTT.

This chain's CDR3 is CASSPGQGPPYEQYF. CDR3 nucleotide sequence: TGTGCCAGCAGCCCGGGACAGGGGCCCCCCTACGAGCAGTACTTC. This chain joins TRBV9 and TRBJ2-7, with TRBD1 identical over 10 bases. J lost 2 bases, V lost 4 bases, and 6 bases had no gene match. The CDR3 is 15 residues long. CDR1 is SGDLS and CDR2 is YYNGEE in the germline V gene.

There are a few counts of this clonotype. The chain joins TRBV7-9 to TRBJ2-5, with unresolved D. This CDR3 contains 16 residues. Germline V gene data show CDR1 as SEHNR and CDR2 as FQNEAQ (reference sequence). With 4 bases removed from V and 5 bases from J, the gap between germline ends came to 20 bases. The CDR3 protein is CASSSRRDLPVETQYF. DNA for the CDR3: TGTGCCAGCAGCTCCCGAAGAGACTTACCGGTGGAGACCCAGTACTTC.

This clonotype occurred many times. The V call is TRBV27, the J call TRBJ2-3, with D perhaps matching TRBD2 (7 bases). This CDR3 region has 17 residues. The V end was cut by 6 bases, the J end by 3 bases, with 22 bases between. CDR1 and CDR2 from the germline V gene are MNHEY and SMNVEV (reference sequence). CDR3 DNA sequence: TGTGCCAGCAGCCCATCCGCGGCGGGGGCCATGACAGATACGCAGTATTTT. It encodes CASSPSAAGAMTDTQYF.

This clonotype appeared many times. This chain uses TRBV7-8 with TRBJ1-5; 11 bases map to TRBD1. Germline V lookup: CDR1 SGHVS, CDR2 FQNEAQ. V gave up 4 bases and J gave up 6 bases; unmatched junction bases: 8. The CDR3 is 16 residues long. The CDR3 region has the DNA TGTGCCAGCAGCTCTCCGGACAGGGGGCGCAGTCAGCCCCAGCATTTT. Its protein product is CASSSPDRGRSQPQHF.

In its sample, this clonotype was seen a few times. CDR3 nucleotides: TGTGCCAGCAGCCAAGCGATTAGCGTCTGGGGACAGGAGACCTATGGCTACACCTTC. Translating gives CASSQAISVWGQETYGYTF. The chain joins TRBV4-2 to TRBJ1-2, with 8 positions matching TRBD1. The CDR3 runs 19 residues. The germline CDR1 and CDR2 sequences are LGHNA and YNFKEQ. J gave up 4 bases and V 1 base, and 17 bases lay outside the gene matches.

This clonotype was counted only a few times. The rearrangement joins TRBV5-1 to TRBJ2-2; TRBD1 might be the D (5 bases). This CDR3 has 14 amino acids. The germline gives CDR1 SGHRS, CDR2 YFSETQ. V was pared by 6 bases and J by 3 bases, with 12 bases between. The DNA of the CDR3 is TGCGCCAGCACCGGCCAAGGGGACACCGGGGAGCTGTTTTTT. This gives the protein CASTGQGDTGELFF.

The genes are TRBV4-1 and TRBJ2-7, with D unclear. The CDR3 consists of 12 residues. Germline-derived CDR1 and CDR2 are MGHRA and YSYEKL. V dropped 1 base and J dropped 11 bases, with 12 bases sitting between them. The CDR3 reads CASSQGGRPEYF. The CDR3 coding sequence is TGCGCCAGCAGCCAAGGTGGCAGACCGGAGTACTTC.

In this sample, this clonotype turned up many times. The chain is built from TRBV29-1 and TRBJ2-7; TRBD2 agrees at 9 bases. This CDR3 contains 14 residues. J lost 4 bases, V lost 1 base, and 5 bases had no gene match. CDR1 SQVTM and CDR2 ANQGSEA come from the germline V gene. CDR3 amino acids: CSVEGLAGVYEQYF. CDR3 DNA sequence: TGCAGCGTTGAAGGGTTAGCGGGAGTATACGAGCAGTACTTC.

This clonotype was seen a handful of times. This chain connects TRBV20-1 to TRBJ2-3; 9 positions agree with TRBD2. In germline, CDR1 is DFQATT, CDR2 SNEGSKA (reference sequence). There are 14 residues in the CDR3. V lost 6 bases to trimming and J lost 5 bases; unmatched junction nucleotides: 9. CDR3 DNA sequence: TGCAGTGCACTTATAGCGGGGGCAGGAGATACGCAGTATTTT. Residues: CSALIAGAGDTQYF.

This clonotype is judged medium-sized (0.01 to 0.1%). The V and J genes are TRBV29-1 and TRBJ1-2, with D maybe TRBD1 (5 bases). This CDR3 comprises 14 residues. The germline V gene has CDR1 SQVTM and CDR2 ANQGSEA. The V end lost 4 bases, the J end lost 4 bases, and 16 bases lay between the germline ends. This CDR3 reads CSVATPAGFYGYTF. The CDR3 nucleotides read TGCAGCGTTGCCACCCCGGCAGGGTTCTATGGCTACACCTTC.